The rows below give T cell receptor beta chains drawn from one sample of a study of blood T cell repertoires in COVID-19. TCRdb keeps only in-frame clones here, not all; method: immunoSEQ multiplex PCR. This table has roughly 400,000 clones, 70% to 90% appearing once. The sequencing sample was made of PBMCs or T cells enriched from blood (not recorded which). These receptors were obtained from a woman in her thirties or forties with acute COVID-19. Each CDR3 is given with its conserved first and last residue. The D gene is left open where the match is weak. Part of the rows lack a size; the others show once, few, many or a class for expanded clones.

TRBV5-4	NA	NA	TRBJ2-7	TGTGCCAGCAGTCCCCGGGACACTACCTACGAGCAGTACTTC	CASSPRDTTYEQYF
TRBV2	NA	TRBD1	TRBJ1-2	TGTGCCAGCAAACCATCAGGGGGCAGTGGGATTGGCTACACCTTC	CASKPSGGSGIGYTF
TRBV6-6	NA	NA	TRBJ2-1	TGTGCCAGCAGTTACGAGGGCAATAGGTATGAGCAGTTCTTC	CASSYEGNRYEQFF
TRBV6-5	few	NA	TRBJ1-4	TGTGCCAGCAGTCACAGGTTCCGGAATGAAAAACTGTTTTTT	CASSHRFRNEKLFF
TRBV7-9	NA	TRBD1	TRBJ1-1	TGTGCCAGCGGCTCGGGGGACAGGGGGAACACTGAAGCTTTCTTT	CASGSGDRGNTEAFF
TRBV9	NA	NA	TRBJ1-2	TGTGCCAGCAGGGCAGGGAATTCGGGCGGCTACACCTTC	CASRAGNSGGYTF
TRBV7-9	NA	NA	TRBJ1-1	TGTGCCAGCAGCCGAGGAGACTCGAACACTGAAGCTTTCTTT	CASSRGDSNTEAFF
TRBV19	NA	TRBD2	TRBJ2-5	TGTGCCAGTAGCCGACTAGCGGGGGCCCCAGGGCAAGAGACCCAGTACTTC	CASSRLAGAPGQETQYF
TRBV12-5	NA	TRBD1	TRBJ1-1	TGTGCTAGTCTAGGGACAGGGGTAGAAGCTTTCTTT	CASLGTGVEAFF
TRBV11-2	once	TRBD2	TRBJ2-3	TGTGCCAGCAGCTTAGAGTTAGCGGGGGCCAGCACAGATACGCAGTATTTT	CASSLELAGASTDTQYF
TRBV5-6	NA	NA	TRBJ2-2	TGTGCCAGCAGCTTGAAGGGGATCACCGGGGAGCTGTTTTTT	CASSLKGITGELFF
TRBV10-2	NA	TRBD2	TRBJ2-4	TGCGCCAGCAGTGTCCCCGGGACTAGCGGGGGGAGACTAGCCAAAAACATTCAGTACTTC	CASSVPGTSGGRLAKNIQYF
TRBV9	few	NA	TRBJ2-2	TGTGCCAGCAGCGTAGCTATGGTTTCGGGGACCGGGGAGCTGTTTTTT	CASSVAMVSGTGELFF
TRBV19	NA	NA	TRBJ1-1	TGTGCCAGTACTGGCAGGGTGAACACTGAAGCTTTCTTT	CASTGRVNTEAFF
TRBV7-9	NA	TRBD2	TRBJ2-3	TGTGCCAGCAGCGCCAGCGGGGGGGATACGCAGTATTTT	CASSASGGDTQYF
TRBV4-1	NA	NA	TRBJ1-1	TGCGCCAGCAGCCAAGATCTTGGGCAGTACACTGAAGCTTTCTTT	CASSQDLGQYTEAFF
TRBV11-2	NA	NA	TRBJ2-1	TGTGCCAGCAGCGCGAAGTGGGAGCAGTTCTTC	CASSAKWEQFF
TRBV11-2	NA	NA	TRBJ1-3	TGTGCCAGCAGCTTCTCTCAGGGGAGTTCAGGAAACACCATATATTTT	CASSFSQGSSGNTIYF
TRBV4-1	NA	TRBD1	TRBJ2-1	TGCGCCAGCAGCCAGGATAGACAGGGCTACAATGAGCAGTTCTTC	CASSQDRQGYNEQFF
TRBV19	NA	NA	TRBJ1-6	TGTGCCAGTAGTATATTTTATGGACAGCCGAATTCACCCCTCCACTTT	CASSIFYGQPNSPLHF
TRBV11-2	once	TRBD2	TRBJ2-5	TGTGCCAGCAGCTTATTCCTAGCGGGGGGTGGAGAGACCCAGTACTTC	CASSLFLAGGGETQYF
TRBV5-1	once	TRBD1	TRBJ2-2	TGCGCCAGCAGCTCCTCGGACAGGGGAAACACCGGGGAGCTGTTTTTT	CASSSSDRGNTGELFF
TRBV6-5	NA	TRBD1	TRBJ1-2	TGTGCCAGCAGTAAAACAGGGGTCCACTATGGCTACACCTTC	CASSKTGVHYGYTF
TRBV15	NA	TRBD1	TRBJ1-2	TGTGCCACCAGCCTAGGACAGGGCTATGGCTACACCTTC	CATSLGQGYGYTF
TRBV20-1	once	NA	TRBJ2-1	TGCAGTAAGATAAGGGGGGGGGAGCAGTTCTTC	CSKIRGGEQFF
TRBV6-5	NA	TRBD1	TRBJ1-2	TGTGCCAGCAGTTACTTAAGGACAGGGCAAGGCTACACCTTC	CASSYLRTGQGYTF
TRBV2	NA	TRBD1	TRBJ1-3	TGTGCCAGCAGTGAACAGGGGGCAAACACCATATATTTT	CASSEQGANTIYF
TRBV6-1	NA	NA	TRBJ1-1	TGTGCCAGCAGTGAACAGTTGAACACTGAAGCTTTCTTT	CASSEQLNTEAFF
TRBV15	NA	TRBD2	TRBJ2-2	TGTGCCACCGGGACTAGTGGGAACACCGGGGAGCTGTTTTTT	CATGTSGNTGELFF
TRBV21-1	NA	NA	TRBJ2-1	TGTGCCAGCAAACCGACGCGAGGACTAGCGGGGGGCGGCTATGAGCAGTTCTTC	CASKPTRGLAGGGYEQFF
TRBV30	NA	TRBD1	TRBJ1-1	TGTGCCTGGAGTGAAGGGACAGCGAACACTGAAGCTTTCTTT	CAWSEGTANTEAFF
TRBV18	NA	NA	TRBJ2-5	TGTGCCAGCTCACGAGGAGGGGCAGAGACCCAGTACTTC	CASSRGGAETQYF
TRBV2	NA	TRBD1	TRBJ1-1	TGTGCCAGCACTAGGGACAGGGGGAACACTGAAGCTTTCTTT	CASTRDRGNTEAFF
TRBV14	NA	NA	TRBJ1-6	TGTGCCAGCAGCATAGGGACGTCAGCGGGGCCCCTCCACTTT	CASSIGTSAGPLHF
TRBV7-9	NA	NA	TRBJ2-1	TGTGCCAGCAGCCTCAAAACAACGGGGGAGCAGTTCTTC	CASSLKTTGEQFF
TRBV13	NA	NA	TRBJ2-7	TGTGCCAGCAGCTTAGGGGGCTACTACGAGCAGTACTTC	CASSLGGYYEQYF
TRBV5-6	NA	NA	TRBJ2-3	TGTGCCAGCAGCTTCAGGGATACGCAGTATTTT	CASSFRDTQYF
TRBV19	NA	NA	TRBJ2-5	TGTGCCGCCGGGAGCGACGCACAAGAGACCCAGTACTTC	CAAGSDAQETQYF
TRBV18	NA	NA	TRBJ1-2	TGTGCCAGCTCACAAAACAGGGAACTCAATGGCTACACCTTC	CASSQNRELNGYTF
TRBV29-1	NA	TRBD1	TRBJ2-7	TGCAGCGTAGGGACAGGGGACACCTACGAGCAGTACTTC	CSVGTGDTYEQYF
TRBV6-1	NA	TRBD1	TRBJ1-6	TGTGCCAGCAGTGAAGCGGGGACAGTCGATTCACCCCTCCACTTT	CASSEAGTVDSPLHF
TRBV21-1	once	NA	TRBJ1-1	TGTGCCAGCAGCATTCAAGACAGGGGGCACACTGAAGCTTTCTTT	CASSIQDRGHTEAFF
TRBV29-1	NA	NA	TRBJ1-1	TGCAGCGCGGGGAAGGGGGACACTGAAGCTTTCTTT	CSAGKGDTEAFF
TRBV4-2	NA	NA	TRBJ1-1	TGTGCCAGCAGCCAAGATGGGGGGGAAACTGAAGCTTTCTTT	CASSQDGGETEAFF